A single sample is the source of the 26 T cell receptor beta chains below, sequenced in a study of T cells in Graves' hyperthyroidism and ophthalmopathy. RNA transcripts were the template for amplifying TCR beta CDR3 regions. HTBI primers drove first-round RT-PCR of the TCR CDR3. TCRdb re-derived calls from the multiplex PCR reads in MiXCR, one entry per CDR3 protein. Here the sample spans approximately 420,000 distinct CDR3 sequences, around 15% being singletons. Sequencing was carried out using blood. The receptors come from a woman between 18 and 29 years old with Graves' hyperthyroidism.

This clonotype was seen only once. This chain connects TRBV7-3 to TRBJ2-2; 7 nucleotides match TRBD2. V lost 5 bases to trimming and J lost 2 bases; unmatched junction nucleotides: 5. CDR3 size: 15 residues. CDR1 and CDR2 from the germline V gene are SGHTA and FQGTGA. The CDR3 region has the DNA TGTGCCAGCAGCAAGCGGGACTCTAACACCGGGGAGCTGTTTTTT. Translation gives CASSKRDSNTGELFF.

This clonotype turned up a few times. This chain uses TRBV18 with TRBJ1-1; TRBD1 is a possible D gene (5 bases). The ends were cut back, 3 bases at V and 0 bases at J, with 11 bases in the middle. Germline loops: CDR1 KGHSH, CDR2 LQKENI. This CDR3 contains 15 residues. The CDR3 is CASSPGGRVNTEAFF. The CDR3 DNA sequence: TGTGCCAGCTCACCGGGGGGGAGGGTGAACACTGAAGCTTTCTTT. The variable domain in full, with the rest retrieved from reference TRBV18 and TRBJ1-1, is NAGVMQNPRHLVRRRGQEARLRCSPMKGHSHVYWYRQLPEEGLKFMVYLQKENIIDESGMPKERFSAEFPKEGPSILRIQQVVRGDSAAYFCASSPGGRVNTEAFFGQGTRLTVV.

Details on this clonotype: With a much larger clone just one base away, this may be a read error. The V call is TRBV11-2, the J call TRBJ2-7, with TRBD2 identical over 10 bases. CDR1 SGHAT and CDR2 FQNNGV come from the germline V gene. The CDR3 contains 15 residues. The CDR3 loop is CVSSLISGRNYEQYF. The CDR3 nucleotides are TGTGTCAGCAGCTTGATTAGCGGGAGGAATTACGAGCAGTACTTC.

This clonotype came up many times. The chain uses TRBV6-6 and TRBJ1-1; D uncertain. The ends were cut back, 2 bases at V and 4 bases at J, with 11 bases in the middle. Germline lookup yields CDR1 MNHNY and CDR2 SVGAGI (reference sequence). This CDR3 has 14 residues. The CDR3 bases are TGTGCCAGCAGTTACACGGGGTTAGGCACTGAAGCTTTCTTT. Its translation is CASSYTGLGTEAFF.

This clonotype was recorded at least ten times. The chain carries TRBV6-6 and TRBJ2-2, with unresolved D. The germline V and J ends were trimmed by 2 bases and 4 bases, with 8 bases remaining between them. CDR1 and CDR2 (germline): MNHNY, SVGAGI (reference sequence). This CDR3 is 14 amino acids long. The CDR3 region is CASSYGPSTGELFF. The CDR3 coding sequence is TGTGCCAGCAGTTACGGACCGAGCACCGGGGAGCTGTTTTTT.

This clonotype was seen many times. The CDR3 coding sequence is TGTGCCAGCAGTTACTCTAGGGTTGAGCAGTTCTTC. Translated: CASSYSRVEQFF. The chain employs TRBV6-5 and TRBJ2-1; D is unclear. The germline V gene encodes CDR1 MNHEY and CDR2 SVGAGI. V lost 0 bases and J 9 bases, leaving 6 bases between the germline ends. CDR3 length equals 12 residues.

This clonotype has only a few counts. The V and J genes are TRBV5-4 and TRBJ1-1; the D gene is possibly TRBD1 (6 bases). Germline V gene data show CDR1 as SGHNT and CDR2 as YYREEE (reference sequence). The CDR3 runs to 16 residues. Trimming left V 6 bases short and J 4 bases short, with 22 bases between. CDR3 in amino acids: CASIPKGGTASTEAFF. In DNA, the CDR3 is TGTGCCAGCATCCCCAAAGGGGGGACGGCGAGCACTGAAGCTTTCTTT.

On this clonotype itself: A much larger clone differs by one base, so this may be a read error. This is likely a read error, given that the CDR3 carries no conserved phenylalanine or tryptophan at its end. The chain joins TRBV9 to TRBJ2-7; possibly TRBD1 for D (7 bases). The CDR3 runs to 15 residues. The V gene lost 3 bases and the J gene lost 1 base, with 14 bases spanning the gap. The germline V gene has CDR1 SGDLS and CDR2 YYNGEE. The CDR3 sequence is CASSATAGQSYEQYL. The CDR3 DNA is TGTGCCAGCAGCGCGACGGCGGGACAGTCCTACGAGCAGTACCTC.

The chain carries TRBV20-1 and TRBJ1-4, with 8 positions matching TRBD1. Germline values: CDR1 DFQATT, CDR2 SNEGSKA (reference sequence). The CDR3 covers 14 residues. V lost 6 bases to trimming and J lost 4 bases; unmatched junction nucleotides: 7. CDR3 sequence reads: CSAYDRGGNEKLFF. CDR3 DNA: TGCAGTGCCTATGACAGGGGAGGTAATGAAAAACTGTTTTTT.

This clonotype was observed at least ten times. V usage is TRBV27 and J usage is TRBJ2-3, with 8 bases matching TRBD1. CDR3 size: 14 residues. Germline CDR1 is MNHEY and CDR2 is SMNVEV (reference sequence). The V segment lost 6 bases and the J segment 3 bases; nucleotides outside the gene matches: 5. The CDR3 DNA sequence: TGTGCCAGCAGCTTCGGACAGGGTACAGATACGCAGTATTTT. Protein sequence: CASSFGQGTDTQYF.

This clonotype occurred many times. The chain has TRBV3-1 and TRBJ1-1, with D possibly TRBD1 on 6 matching bases. The CDR3 is 13 residues long. The V gene's germline CDR1 is LGHDT and CDR2 YNNKEL (reference sequence). V gave up 1 base and J gave up 3 bases, with 6 bases separating them. CDR3 region: CASSQAGDTEAFF. The CDR3 DNA follows: TGTGCCAGCAGCCAAGCAGGGGACACTGAAGCTTTCTTT.

This clonotype was detected many times. V and J are TRBV2 and TRBJ1-2; the match to TRBD1 covers 8 bases. V dropped 7 bases and J dropped 2; count of bases not matched to a gene: 6. Germline loops: CDR1 SNHLY, CDR2 FYNNEI. CDR3 length: 14 residues. The CDR3 loop is CASMEDRDNYGYTF. CDR3 DNA: TGTGCCAGCATGGAGGACAGGGACAACTATGGCTACACCTTC.

This clonotype occurred many times. V gene TRBV20-1 combines with J gene TRBJ1-5; unclear D gene. Per the germline V gene, CDR1 is DFQATT and CDR2 is SNEGSKA (reference sequence). This CDR3 is 12 amino acids long. With 6 bases removed from V and 1 base from J, the gap between germline ends came to 7 bases. CDR3 bases: TGCAGTGCGGGAGACAGCAATCAGCCCCAGCATTTT. Protein product: CSAGDSNQPQHF.

The chain joins TRBV18 to TRBJ1-2; possibly TRBD1 for D (5 bases). V dropped 2 bases and J dropped 4 bases, with 20 bases sitting between them. The germline V gene encodes CDR1 KGHSH and CDR2 LQKENI. The CDR3 extends over 17 amino acids. The CDR3 coding sequence is TGTGCCAGCTCACCATGGGAGGGGCCCCTAACTTCCTATGGCTACACCTTC. It yields the protein CASSPWEGPLTSYGYTF.

J is TRBJ2-7 and V is TRBV9; 9 nucleotides agree with TRBD1. CDR1 is SGDLS and CDR2 is YYNGEE in the germline V gene. The CDR3 has 15 amino acids. The V segment lost 5 bases and the J segment 3 bases; nucleotides outside the gene matches: 9. The CDR3, as DNA: TGTGCCAGCAGTCCCTGGACAGGGGCCTACTACGAGCAGTACTTC. Its translation: CASSPWTGAYYEQYF.

CDR3 DNA sequence: TGCGCCAGCAGAACTAGCGGGAAGGGGGGGGTTTCCTACGAGCAGTACTTC. It translates to CASRTSGKGGVSYEQYF. The J gene is TRBJ2-7, the V gene TRBV10-2; 10 bases match TRBD2. Trimming cost V 6 bases and J 1 base; bases outside gene matches: 12. Germline V CDR1 and CDR2: WSHSY, SAAADI. The CDR3 runs to 17 residues.

This clonotype was picked up many times. The chain has TRBV20-1 and TRBJ2-7, with TRBD1 identical over 7 bases. CDR3 length: 11 amino acids. V shed 6 bases, J shed 4 bases, and the junction held 3 bases outside the gene matches. Germline lookup yields CDR1 DFQATT and CDR2 SNEGSKA (reference sequence). CDR3 region: CSAGTDYEQYF. The CDR3 DNA follows: TGCAGTGCCGGGACAGATTACGAGCAGTACTTC.

This clonotype was seen only a few times. V and J are TRBV4-3 and TRBJ2-3, with D possibly matching TRBD2 (5 bases). V lost 0 bases to trimming and J lost 6 bases, with 7 bases between them. Germline loops: CDR1 LGHNA, CDR2 YSLEER. This CDR3 is built from 13 residues. This chain's CDR3 is CASSQDAGDTQYF. Written as DNA, the CDR3 is TGCGCCAGCAGCCAAGATGCGGGCGATACGCAGTATTTT.

A note on this clonotype: A clone one base away is much larger, so this may be a read error. DNA for the CDR3: TGCGCCAGCAATGAGCCTCCGACATCGGCCAATGAGCAGTTCTTC. This sequence encodes CASNEPPTSANEQFF. This chain uses TRBV10-1 with TRBJ2-1; D is uncertain. The CDR3 length is 15 residues. Germline V gene sequence: CDR1 WNHNN, CDR2 SYGVQD (reference sequence).

This clonotype was seen ten or more times. The V and J genes are TRBV7-2 and TRBJ1-2; D is uncertain. The length of the CDR3 is 14 residues. V was trimmed by 4 bases and J by 7 bases, leaving 16 bases between them. The germline gives CDR1 SGHTA, CDR2 FQGNSA. CDR3 protein: CASSSRSLEVGYTF. The DNA of the CDR3 is TGTGCCAGCAGCTCCCGGTCCCTCGAAGTTGGCTACACCTTC.

This clonotype was seen repeatedly, ten times or more. The gene calls are TRBV7-8 and TRBJ2-3, with 7 nucleotides matching TRBD2. The V gene end was trimmed by 0 bases and the J gene end by 4 bases; junction bases not matched to a gene: 4. The germline CDR1 and CDR2 sequences are SGHVS and FQNEAQ. The CDR3 totals 15 residues. Written as DNA, the CDR3 is TGTGCCAGCAGCTTAGCGGGGGGGAACGCAGATACGCAGTATTTT. Its protein is CASSLAGGNADTQYF.

This clonotype was counted at least ten times. The rearrangement links TRBV24-1 to TRBJ2-3; 11 bases match TRBD1. The CDR3 runs to 17 residues. In germline, CDR1 is KGHDR, CDR2 SFDVKD. The ends lost 2 bases at V and 2 bases at J; junction bases unmatched: 5. CDR3 DNA: TGTGCCACCAGTGATTCGCCGGACAGGGGGCCCACAGATACGCAGTATTTT. Translation gives CATSDSPDRGPTDTQYF.

Points on this clonotype: This may be a read error: a much more frequent sequence differs by one nucleotide. The V call is TRBV11-2, the J call TRBJ2-2; no firm D call. V lost 5 bases and J 3 bases, leaving 10 bases between the germline ends. This CDR3 spans 14 amino acids. CDR1 is SGHAT, CDR2 FQNNGV, per germline. The CDR3 is CASSHLADTGELFF. For the CDR3, the DNA is TGTGCCAGCAGCCATCTCGCGGACACCGGGGAGCTGTTTTTT.

The CDR3, as DNA: TGTGCCAGCAGTTACTCGAATGCAGGGGATGAGACCCAGTACTTC. Translating it yields CASSYSNAGDETQYF. The J gene is TRBJ2-5, the V gene TRBV6-2 or TRBV6-3; perhaps TRBD1 as D (6 bases). Trimming removed 0 bases from V and 5 bases from J, with 13 bases in between. The CDR3 is made up of 15 amino acids. The germline V gene encodes CDR1 MNHEY and CDR2 SVGEGT.

This clonotype has a handful of counts. V and J are TRBV15 and TRBJ1-6, with D unclear. Trimming left V 3 bases short and J 7 bases short, with 10 bases between. This CDR3 contains 14 residues. Germline V CDR1 and CDR2: LNHNV, YYDKDF (reference sequence). This chain's CDR3 is CATSSLQINSPLHF. CDR3 DNA sequence: TGTGCCACCAGCAGCTTACAGATAAATTCACCCCTCCACTTT.

This clonotype was seen more than once but under ten times. The rearrangement links TRBV5-1 to TRBJ1-1; no definite D call. Trimming shortened V by 2 bases and J by 0 bases, and 11 bases separated the two germline ends. This CDR3 has 15 amino acids. Germline V CDR1 and CDR2: SGHRS, YFSETQ. CDR3 coding DNA: TGCGCCAGCAGCTTAAGTAAGGACCTGAACACTGAAGCTTTCTTT. This encodes CASSLSKDLNTEAFF.